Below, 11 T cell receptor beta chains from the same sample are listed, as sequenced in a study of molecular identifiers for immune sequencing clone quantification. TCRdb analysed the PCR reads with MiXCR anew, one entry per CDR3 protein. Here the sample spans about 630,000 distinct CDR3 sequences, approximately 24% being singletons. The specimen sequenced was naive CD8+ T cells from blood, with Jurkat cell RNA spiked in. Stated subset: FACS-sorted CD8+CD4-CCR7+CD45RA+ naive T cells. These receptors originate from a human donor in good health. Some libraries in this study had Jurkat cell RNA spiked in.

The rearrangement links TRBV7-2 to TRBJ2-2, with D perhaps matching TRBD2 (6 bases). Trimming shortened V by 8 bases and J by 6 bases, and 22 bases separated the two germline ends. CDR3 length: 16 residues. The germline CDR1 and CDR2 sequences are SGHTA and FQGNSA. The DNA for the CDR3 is TGTGCCAGCCGCCCACCTAGCAGGAGGGCCCCCGGGGAGCTGTTTTTT. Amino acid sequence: CASRPPSRRAPGELFF.

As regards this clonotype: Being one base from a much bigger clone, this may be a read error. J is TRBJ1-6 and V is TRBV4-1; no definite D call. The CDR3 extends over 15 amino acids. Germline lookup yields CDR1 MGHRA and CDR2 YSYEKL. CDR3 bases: TGCGCCAGCAGCACCCCGACGGGCTATAATTCACCCCACCACTTT. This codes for CASSTPTGYNSPHHF.

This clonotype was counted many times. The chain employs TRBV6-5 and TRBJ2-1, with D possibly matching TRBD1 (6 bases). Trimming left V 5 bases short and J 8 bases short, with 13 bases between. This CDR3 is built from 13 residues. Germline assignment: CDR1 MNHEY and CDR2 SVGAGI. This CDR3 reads CASSTRGFHEQFF. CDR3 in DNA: TGTGCCAGCAGTACCAGGGGTTTCCATGAGCAGTTCTTC.

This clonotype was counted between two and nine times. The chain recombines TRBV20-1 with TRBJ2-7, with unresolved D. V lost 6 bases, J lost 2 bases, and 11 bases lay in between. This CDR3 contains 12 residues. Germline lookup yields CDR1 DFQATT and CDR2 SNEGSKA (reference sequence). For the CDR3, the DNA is TGCAGTGCCAATGTTGGCGCCTACGAGCAGTACTTC. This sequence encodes CSANVGAYEQYF.

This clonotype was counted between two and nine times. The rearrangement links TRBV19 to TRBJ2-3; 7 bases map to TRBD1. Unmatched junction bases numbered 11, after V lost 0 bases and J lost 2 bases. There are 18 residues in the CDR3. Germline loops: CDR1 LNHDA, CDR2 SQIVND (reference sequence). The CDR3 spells CASSIETAGRGYTDTQYF. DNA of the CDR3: TGTGCCAGTAGTATAGAGACGGCGGGCAGGGGGTACACAGATACGCAGTATTTT.

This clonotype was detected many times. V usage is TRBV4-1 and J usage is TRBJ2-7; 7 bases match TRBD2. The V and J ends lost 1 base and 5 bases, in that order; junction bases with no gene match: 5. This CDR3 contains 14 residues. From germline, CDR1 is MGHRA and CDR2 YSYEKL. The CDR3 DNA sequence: TGCGCCAGCAGCCAAGGACTAGCTGAAAACGAGCAGTACTTC. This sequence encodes CASSQGLAENEQYF.

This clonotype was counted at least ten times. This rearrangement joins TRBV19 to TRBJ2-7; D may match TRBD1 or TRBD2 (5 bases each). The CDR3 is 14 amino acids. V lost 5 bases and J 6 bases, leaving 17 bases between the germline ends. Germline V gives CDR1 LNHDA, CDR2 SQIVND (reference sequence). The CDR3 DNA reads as TGTGCCAGTAGTCCACACGTTGGGGGTGCCGAGCAGTACTTC. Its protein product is CASSPHVGGAEQYF. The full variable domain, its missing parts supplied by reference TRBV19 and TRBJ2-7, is DGGITQSPKYLFRKEGQNVTLSCEQNLNHDAMYWYRQDPGQGLRLIYYSQIVNDFQKGDIAEGYSVSREKKESFPLTVTSAQKNPTAFYLCASSPHVGGAEQYFGPGTRLTVT.

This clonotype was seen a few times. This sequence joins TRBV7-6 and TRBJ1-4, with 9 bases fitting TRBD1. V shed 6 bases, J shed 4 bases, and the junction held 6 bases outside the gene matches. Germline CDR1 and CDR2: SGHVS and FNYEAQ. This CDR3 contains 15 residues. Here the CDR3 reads CASRSGTGYNEKLFF. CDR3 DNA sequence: TGTGCCAGCAGGTCCGGGACAGGGTATAATGAAAAACTGTTTTTT.

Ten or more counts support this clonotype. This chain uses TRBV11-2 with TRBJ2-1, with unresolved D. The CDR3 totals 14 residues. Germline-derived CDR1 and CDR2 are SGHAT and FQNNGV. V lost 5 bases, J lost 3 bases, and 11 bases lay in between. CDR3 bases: TGTGCCAGCAGCATACAAACTCGCTACAATGAGCAGTTCTTC. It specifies CASSIQTRYNEQFF.

This chain's CDR3 is CARSLSAGTEAFF. The CDR3 coding sequence is TGTGCCAGAAGCTTGTCAGCGGGCACTGAAGCTTTCTTT. The genes are TRBV5-3 and TRBJ1-1; no firm D call. TRBV5-3 is an ORF, with its function uncertain. V lost 1 base to trimming and J lost 4 bases, with 8 bases between them. CDR3 length: 13 amino acids.

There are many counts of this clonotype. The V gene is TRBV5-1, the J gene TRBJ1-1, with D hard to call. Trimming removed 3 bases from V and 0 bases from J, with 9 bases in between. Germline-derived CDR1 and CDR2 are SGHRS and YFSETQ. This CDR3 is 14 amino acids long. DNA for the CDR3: TGCGCCAGCAGCTCCTCTGGGGTGAACACTGAAGCTTTCTTT. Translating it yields CASSSSGVNTEAFF.